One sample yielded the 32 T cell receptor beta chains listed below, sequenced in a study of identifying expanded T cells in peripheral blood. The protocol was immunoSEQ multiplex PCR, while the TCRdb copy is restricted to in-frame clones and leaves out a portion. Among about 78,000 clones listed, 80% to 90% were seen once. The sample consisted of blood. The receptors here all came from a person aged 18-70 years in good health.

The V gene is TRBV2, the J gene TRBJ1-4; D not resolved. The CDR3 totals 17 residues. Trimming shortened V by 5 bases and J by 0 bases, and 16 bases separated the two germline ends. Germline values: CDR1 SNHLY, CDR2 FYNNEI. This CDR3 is CASSTNSLFATNEKLFF. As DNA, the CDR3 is TGTGCCAGCAGTACAAACTCGCTTTTTGCAACTAATGAAAAACTGTTTTTT.

As DNA, the CDR3 is TGTATGGGGGCAGACCAAGAGACCCAGTACTTC. Translated: CMGADQETQYF. The chain recombines TRBV7-9 with TRBJ2-5; maybe TRBD1 (6 bases). The CDR3 is 11 residues long. Germline CDR1 and CDR2: SEHNR and FQNEAQ (reference sequence).

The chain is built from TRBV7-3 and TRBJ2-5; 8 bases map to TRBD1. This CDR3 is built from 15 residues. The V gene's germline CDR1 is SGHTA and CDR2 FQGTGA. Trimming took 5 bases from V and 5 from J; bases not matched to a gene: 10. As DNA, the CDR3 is TGTGCCAGCAGCCCCCCGACAGGGGATCGGGAGACCCAGTACTTC. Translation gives CASSPPTGDRETQYF.

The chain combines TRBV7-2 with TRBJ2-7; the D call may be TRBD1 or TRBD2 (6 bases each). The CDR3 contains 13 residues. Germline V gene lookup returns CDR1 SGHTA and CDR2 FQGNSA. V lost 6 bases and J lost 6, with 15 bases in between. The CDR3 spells CASSSEGVGEQYF. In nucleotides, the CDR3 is TGTGCCAGCAGTTCGGAGGGGGTCGGCGAGCAGTACTTC.

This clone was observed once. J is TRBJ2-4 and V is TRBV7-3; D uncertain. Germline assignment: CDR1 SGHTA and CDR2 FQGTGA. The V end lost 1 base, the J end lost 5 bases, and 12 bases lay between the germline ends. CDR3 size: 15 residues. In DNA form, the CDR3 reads TGTGCCAGCAGCTTAAACGGTAGCCCCCAAAACATTCAGTACTTC. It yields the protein CASSLNGSPQNIQYF.

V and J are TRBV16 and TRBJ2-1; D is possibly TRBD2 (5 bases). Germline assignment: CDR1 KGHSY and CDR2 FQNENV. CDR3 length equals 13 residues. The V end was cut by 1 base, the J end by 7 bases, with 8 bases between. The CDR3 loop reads CASSQLRENEQFF. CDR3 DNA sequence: TGTGCCAGCAGCCAATTAAGGGAGAATGAGCAGTTCTTC.

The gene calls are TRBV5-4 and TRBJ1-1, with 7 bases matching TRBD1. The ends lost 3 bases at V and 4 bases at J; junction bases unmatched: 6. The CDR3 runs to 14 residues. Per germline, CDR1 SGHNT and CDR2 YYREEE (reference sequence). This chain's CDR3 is CASSWQTGTTEAFF. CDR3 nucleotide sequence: TGTGCCAGCAGCTGGCAGACAGGGACCACTGAAGCTTTCTTT.

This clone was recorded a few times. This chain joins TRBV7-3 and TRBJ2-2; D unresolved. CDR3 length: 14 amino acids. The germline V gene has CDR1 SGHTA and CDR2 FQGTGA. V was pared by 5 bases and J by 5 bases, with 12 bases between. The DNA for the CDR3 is TGTGCCAGCAGCAACCCCCCTGCAACCGGGGAGCTGTTTTTT. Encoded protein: CASSNPPATGELFF.

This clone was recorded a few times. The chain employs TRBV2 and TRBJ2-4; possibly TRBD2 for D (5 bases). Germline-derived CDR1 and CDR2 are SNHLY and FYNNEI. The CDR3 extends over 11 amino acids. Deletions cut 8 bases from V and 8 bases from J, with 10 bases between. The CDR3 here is CASGSWDIQYF. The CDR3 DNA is TGTGCCAGCGGGAGTTGGGACATTCAGTACTTC.

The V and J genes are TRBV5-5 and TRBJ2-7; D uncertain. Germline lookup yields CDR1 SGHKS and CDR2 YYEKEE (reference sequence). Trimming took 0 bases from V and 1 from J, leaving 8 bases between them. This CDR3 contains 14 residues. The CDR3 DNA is TGTGCCAGCAGCTTGGTACCTGAGTCCTACGAGCAGTACTTC. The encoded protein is CASSLVPESYEQYF. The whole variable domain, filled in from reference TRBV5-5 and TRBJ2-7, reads DAGVTQSPTHLIKTRGQQVTLRCSPISGHKSVSWYQQVLGQGPQFIFQYYEKEERGRGNFPDRFSARQFPNYSSELNVNALLLGDSALYLCASSLVPESYEQYFGPGTRLTVT.

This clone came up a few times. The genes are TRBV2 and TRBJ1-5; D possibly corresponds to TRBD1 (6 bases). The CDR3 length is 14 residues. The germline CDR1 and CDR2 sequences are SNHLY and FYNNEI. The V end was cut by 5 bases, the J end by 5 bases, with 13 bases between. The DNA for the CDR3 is TGTGCCAGCAGTCCTGCGGGGGGCTATCAGCCCCAGCATTTT. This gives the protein CASSPAGGYQPQHF. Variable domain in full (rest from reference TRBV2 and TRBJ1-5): EPEVTQTPSHQVTQMGQEVILRCVPISNHLYFYWYRQILGQKVEFLVSFYNNEISEKSEIFDDQFSVERPDGSNFTLKIRSTKLEDSAMYFCASSPAGGYQPQHFGDGTRLSIL.

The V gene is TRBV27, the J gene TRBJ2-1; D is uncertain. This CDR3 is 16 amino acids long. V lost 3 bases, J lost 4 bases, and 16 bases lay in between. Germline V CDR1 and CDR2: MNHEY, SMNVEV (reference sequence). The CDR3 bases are TGTGCCAGCAGTTTTCTACTCGTTACAGCTTACAATGAGCAGTTCTTC. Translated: CASSFLLVTAYNEQFF.

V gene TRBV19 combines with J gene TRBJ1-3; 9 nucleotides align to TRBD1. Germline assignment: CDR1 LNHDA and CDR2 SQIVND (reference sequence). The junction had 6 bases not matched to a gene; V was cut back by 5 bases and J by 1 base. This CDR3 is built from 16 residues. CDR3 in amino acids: CASSWEQGASGNTIYF. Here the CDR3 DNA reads TGTGCCAGTAGTTGGGAACAGGGGGCTTCTGGAAACACCATATATTTT.

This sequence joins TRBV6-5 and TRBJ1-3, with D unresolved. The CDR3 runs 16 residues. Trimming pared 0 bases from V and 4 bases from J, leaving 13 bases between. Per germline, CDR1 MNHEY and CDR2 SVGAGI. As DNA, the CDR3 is TGTGCCAGCAGTTACTCGAGACCGTCTGGGGGAAACACCATATATTTT. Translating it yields CASSYSRPSGGNTIYF.

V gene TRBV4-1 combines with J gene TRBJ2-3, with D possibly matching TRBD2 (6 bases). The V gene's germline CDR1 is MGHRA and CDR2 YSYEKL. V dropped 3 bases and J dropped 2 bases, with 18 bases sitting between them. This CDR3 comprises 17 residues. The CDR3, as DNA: TGCGCCAGCAGCCACCTGGGGACGGGACTGCACACAGATACGCAGTATTTT. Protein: CASSHLGTGLHTDTQYF.

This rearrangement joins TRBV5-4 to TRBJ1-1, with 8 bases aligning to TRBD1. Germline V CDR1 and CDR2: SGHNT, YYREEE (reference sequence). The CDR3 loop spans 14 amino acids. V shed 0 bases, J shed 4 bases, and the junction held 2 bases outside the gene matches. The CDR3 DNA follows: TGTGCCAGCAGCTTGGCACAGGGGGGCACTGAAGCTTTCTTT. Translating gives CASSLAQGGTEAFF.

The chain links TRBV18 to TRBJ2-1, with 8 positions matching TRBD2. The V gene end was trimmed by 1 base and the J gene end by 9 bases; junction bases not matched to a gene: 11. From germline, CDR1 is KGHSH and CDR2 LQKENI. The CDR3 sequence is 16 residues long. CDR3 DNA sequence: TGTGCCAGCTCACCACGGCGGGAGGAACTGGGGGGTGAGCAGTTCTTC. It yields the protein CASSPRREELGGEQFF.

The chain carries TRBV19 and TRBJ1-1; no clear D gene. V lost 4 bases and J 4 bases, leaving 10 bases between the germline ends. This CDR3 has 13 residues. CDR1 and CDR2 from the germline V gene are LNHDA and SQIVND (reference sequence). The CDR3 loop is CASSTTKSTEAFF. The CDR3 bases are TGTGCCAGTAGTACGACTAAGAGCACTGAAGCTTTCTTT.

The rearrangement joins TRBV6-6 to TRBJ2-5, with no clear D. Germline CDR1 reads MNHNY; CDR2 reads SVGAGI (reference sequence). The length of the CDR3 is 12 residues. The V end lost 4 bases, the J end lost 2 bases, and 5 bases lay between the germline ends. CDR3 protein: CASSWSQETQYF. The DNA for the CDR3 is TGTGCCAGCAGTTGGTCACAAGAGACCCAGTACTTC.

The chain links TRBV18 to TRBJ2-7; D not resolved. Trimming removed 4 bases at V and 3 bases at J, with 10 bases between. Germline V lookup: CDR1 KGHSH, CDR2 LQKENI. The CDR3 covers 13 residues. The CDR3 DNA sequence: TGTGCCAGCTCACTCTTTCAGAACTACGAGCAGTACTTC. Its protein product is CASSLFQNYEQYF.

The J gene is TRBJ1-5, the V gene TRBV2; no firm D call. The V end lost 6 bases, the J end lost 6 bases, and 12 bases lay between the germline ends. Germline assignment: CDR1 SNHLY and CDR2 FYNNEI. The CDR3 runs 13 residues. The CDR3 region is CASRGRVGQPQHF. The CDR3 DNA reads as TGTGCCAGCAGAGGGAGGGTAGGTCAGCCCCAGCATTTT.

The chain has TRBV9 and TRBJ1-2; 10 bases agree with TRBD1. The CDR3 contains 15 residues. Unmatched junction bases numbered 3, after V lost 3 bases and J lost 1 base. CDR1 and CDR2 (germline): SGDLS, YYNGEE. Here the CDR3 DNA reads TGTGCCAGCAGCGGACAGGGGGCCTTTAACTATGGCTACACCTTC. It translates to CASSGQGAFNYGYTF.

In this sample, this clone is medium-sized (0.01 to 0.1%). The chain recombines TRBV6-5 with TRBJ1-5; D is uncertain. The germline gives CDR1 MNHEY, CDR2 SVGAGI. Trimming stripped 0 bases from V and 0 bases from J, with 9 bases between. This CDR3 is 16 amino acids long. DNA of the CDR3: TGTGCCAGCAGTTACTCTGGCTACGATAGCAATCAGCCCCAGCATTTT. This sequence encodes CASSYSGYDSNQPQHF.

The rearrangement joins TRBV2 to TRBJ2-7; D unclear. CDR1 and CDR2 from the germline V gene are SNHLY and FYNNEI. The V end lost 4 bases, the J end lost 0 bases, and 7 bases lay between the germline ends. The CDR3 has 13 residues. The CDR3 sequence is CASSADSSYEQYF. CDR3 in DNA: TGTGCCAGCAGTGCAGATAGCTCCTACGAGCAGTACTTC.

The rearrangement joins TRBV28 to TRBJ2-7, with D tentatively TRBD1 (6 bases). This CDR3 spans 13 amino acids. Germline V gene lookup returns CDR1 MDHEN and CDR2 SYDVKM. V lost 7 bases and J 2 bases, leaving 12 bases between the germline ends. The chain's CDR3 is CASTDRIPYEQYF. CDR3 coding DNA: TGTGCCAGCACCGACAGGATCCCCTACGAGCAGTACTTC. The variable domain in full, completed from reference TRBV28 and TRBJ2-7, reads DVKVTQSSRYLVKRTGEKVFLECVQDMDHENMFWYRQDPGLGLRLIYFSYDVKMKEKGDIPEGYSVSREKKERFSLILESASTNQTSMYLCASTDRIPYEQYFGPGTRLTVT.

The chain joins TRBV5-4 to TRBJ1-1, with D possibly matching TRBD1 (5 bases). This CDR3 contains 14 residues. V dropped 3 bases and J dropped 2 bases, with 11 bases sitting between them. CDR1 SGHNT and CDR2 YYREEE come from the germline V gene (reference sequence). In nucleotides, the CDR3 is TGTGCCAGCAGCTGGACAAGCGGCAACACTGAAGCTTTCTTT. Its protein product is CASSWTSGNTEAFF.

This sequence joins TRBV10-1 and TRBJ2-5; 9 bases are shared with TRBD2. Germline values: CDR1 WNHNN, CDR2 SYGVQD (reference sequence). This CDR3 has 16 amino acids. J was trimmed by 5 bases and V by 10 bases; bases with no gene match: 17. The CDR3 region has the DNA TGCGCCACTGGACTAGCGACGACCCCAAAGTGGGAGACCCAGTACTTC. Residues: CATGLATTPKWETQYF.

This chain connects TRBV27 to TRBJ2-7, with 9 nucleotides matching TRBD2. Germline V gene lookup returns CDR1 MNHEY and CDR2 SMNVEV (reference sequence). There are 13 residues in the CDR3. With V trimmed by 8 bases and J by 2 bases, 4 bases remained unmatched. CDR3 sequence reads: CASRGGAAYEQYF. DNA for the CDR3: TGTGCCAGCCGCGGGGGGGCAGCCTACGAGCAGTACTTC.

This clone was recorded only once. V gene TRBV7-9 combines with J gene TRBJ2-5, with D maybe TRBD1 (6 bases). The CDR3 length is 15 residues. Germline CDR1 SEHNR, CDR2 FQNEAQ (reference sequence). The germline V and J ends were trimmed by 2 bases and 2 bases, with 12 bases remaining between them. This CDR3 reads CASSLPRTAQETQYF. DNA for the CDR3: TGTGCCAGCAGCTTACCCCGGACAGCTCAAGAGACCCAGTACTTC.

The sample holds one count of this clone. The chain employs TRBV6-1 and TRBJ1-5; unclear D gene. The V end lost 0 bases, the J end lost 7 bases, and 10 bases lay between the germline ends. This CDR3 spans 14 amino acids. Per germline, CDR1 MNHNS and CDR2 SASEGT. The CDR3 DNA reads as TGTGCCAGCAGTGAAGCGCTTCATGGGCAGCCCCAGCATTTT. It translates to CASSEALHGQPQHF.

The CDR3 sequence is CASIRDRGGTEAFF. The CDR3 coding sequence is TGTGCCAGCATCCGGGACAGGGGAGGCACTGAAGCTTTCTTT. The genes are TRBV28 and TRBJ1-1; 10 bases match TRBD1. The CDR3 sequence is 14 residues long. Per germline, CDR1 MDHEN and CDR2 SYDVKM. Trimming took 7 bases from V and 4 from J; bases not matched to a gene: 6. The full variable domain, rest sourced from reference TRBV28 and TRBJ1-1, is DVKVTQSSRYLVKRTGEKVFLECVQDMDHENMFWYRQDPGLGLRLIYFSYDVKMKEKGDIPEGYSVSREKKERFSLILESASTNQTSMYLCASIRDRGGTEAFFGQGTRLTVV.

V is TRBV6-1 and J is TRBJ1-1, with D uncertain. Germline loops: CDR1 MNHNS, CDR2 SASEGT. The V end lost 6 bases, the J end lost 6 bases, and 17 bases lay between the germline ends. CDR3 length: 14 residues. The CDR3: CASRPDTQSAEAFF. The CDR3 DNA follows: TGTGCCAGCAGACCCGACACCCAGTCCGCTGAAGCTTTCTTT.